This T cell receptor beta chain appears in the sequencing data of a study of vaccination and CD4 T cells after COVID-19. Across the whole study: Median time from COVID diagnosis to post-COVID sampling was 101 days (35 to 161). Study outcomes and limitations: Median numbers of SARS-CoV-2-reactive clonotypes increased from approximately 23 to 38 (not a significant change). Spike mono-reactivity applied to 304 of 307 vaccine-specific clones detected in convalescent patients.

Of note for this clonotype: The target antigen is unknown.

V lost 1 base and J 4 bases, leaving 10 bases between the germline ends. The CDR3 runs 14 residues. Germline V gene sequence: CDR1 SGHAT, CDR2 FQDESV (reference sequence). TCRdb re-called the PCR reads with MiXCR, one entry per CDR3 protein. The data show approximately 20,000 distinct CDR3 sequences, roughly 60% seen once. The chain recombines TRBV11-1 with TRBJ1-2; no clear D. The sample consisted of CD4+ T cells from blood, taken after SARS-CoV-2 vaccination. The receptor's source is a human donor who had recovered from COVID-19. The CDR3 nucleotides are TGTGCCAGCAGCTTAGAGGGTTCCATCTATGGCTACACCTTC. This sequence encodes CASSLEGSIYGYTF.